This record looks at one T cell receptor (beta chain) sequence and its context. No antigen is known for it. This sample was included in a study of cytomegalovirus exposure and HLA in healthy donors. Whole-study results and caveats: One later analysis, an examination of the roughly 130 validation repertoires, found that first-cohort TCR clusters tended to co-occur in them. Most TCRs appeared rarely, but some public TCRs recurred in many donors.

The repertoire was sequenced with immunoSEQ multiplex PCR; TCRdb's copy has only in-frame clones and lacks some. The sample shows 75,000 to 85,000 clones, approximately 91% of them seen only once. This CDR3 region has 16 residues. V trimming: 4 bases; J trimming: 4 bases; junction bases outside the gene matches: 8. Germline-derived CDR1 and CDR2 are LNHDA and SQIVND (reference sequence). This clonotype was obtained from a man aged 25 to 40 in good health and CMV-seronegative. V usage is TRBV19 and J usage is TRBJ1-2; TRBD1 agrees at 11 bases. Material for sequencing was PBMCs. Written as DNA, the CDR3 is TGTGCCAGTAGTAGGAGCCTCGGGACAGGGGGCTATGGCTACACCTTC. Its translation is CASSRSLGTGGYGYTF.